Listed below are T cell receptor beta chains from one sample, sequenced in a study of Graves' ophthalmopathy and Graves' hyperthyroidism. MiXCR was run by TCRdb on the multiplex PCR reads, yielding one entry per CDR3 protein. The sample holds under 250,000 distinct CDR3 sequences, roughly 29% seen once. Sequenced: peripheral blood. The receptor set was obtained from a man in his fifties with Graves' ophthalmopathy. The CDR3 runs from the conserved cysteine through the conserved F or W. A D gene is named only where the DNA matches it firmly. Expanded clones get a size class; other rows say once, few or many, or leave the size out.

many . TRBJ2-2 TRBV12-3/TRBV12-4 TGTGCCAGCAGTTTCGGGACACCTACGAACACCGGGGAGCTGTTTTTT CASSFGTPTNTGELFF
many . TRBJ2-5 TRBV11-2 TGTGCCAGCAGCTCAGGGGGGGGGACCCAGTACTTC CASSSGGGTQYF
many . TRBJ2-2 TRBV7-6 TGTGCCAGCAGCTCCGACGAGGGAATTGGGTACACCGGGGAGCTGTTTTTT CASSSDEGIGYTGELFF
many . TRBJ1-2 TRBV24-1 TGTGCCACCAGTGATTCCCGGGACGAGGCAAGGGGCTATGGCTACACCTTC CATSDSRDEARGYGYTF
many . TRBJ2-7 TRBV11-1 TGTGCCAGCAGCTTATTCCGGGTAGTGATCCTAGACGAGCAGTACTTC CASSLFRVVILDEQYF
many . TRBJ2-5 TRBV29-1 TGCAGCGTTTCCCTTAAAGAGACCCAGTACTTC CSVSLKETQYF
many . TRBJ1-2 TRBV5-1 TGCGCCAGCAGCTTGGCGGCGGGGTATGGCTACACCTTC CASSLAAGYGYTF
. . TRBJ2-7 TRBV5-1 TGCGCCAGCAGCCCCGCCAGGCGAGCCTACGAGCAGTACTTC CASSPARRAYEQYF
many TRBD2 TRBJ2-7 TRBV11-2 TGTGCCAGCAGCCGGTTGGGTAGCGGGGAGGACGAGCAGTACTTC CASSRLGSGEDEQYF
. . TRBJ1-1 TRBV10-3 TGTGCCATCAGTGATCCCGGAGGGCAGGGAGCCGCCTTTGGGTGGGCTTTCTTT CAISDPGGQGAAFGWAFF
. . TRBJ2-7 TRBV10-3 TGTGCCATCAGTGAGTCAGCGTGGGAGCAGTACTTC CAISESAWEQYF
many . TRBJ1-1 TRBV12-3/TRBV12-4 TGTGCCAGCAGTTTATGGGGCATGAACACTGAAGCTTTCTTT CASSLWGMNTEAFF
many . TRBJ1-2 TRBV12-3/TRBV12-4 TGTGCCAGCACCGTGGAGGGGCTGGGCGGCTACACCTTC CASTVEGLGGYTF
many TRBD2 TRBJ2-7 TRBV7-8 TGTGCCAGCAGCTCCCAAGGGGGGGTAGCGGGAGGGCCATTCCCCTCCTACGAGCAGTACTTC CASSSQGGVAGGPFPSYEQYF
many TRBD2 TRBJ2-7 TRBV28 TGTGCCAGCAGTTTACCGCTAGCGGGAGGCAACTACGAGCAGTACTTC CASSLPLAGGNYEQYF
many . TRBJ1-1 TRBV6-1 TGTGCCAGCAGACCACAGGGTTGGAACACTGAAGCTTTCTTT CASRPQGWNTEAFF
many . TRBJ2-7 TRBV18 TGTGCCAGCTCAACGGGACAACGGAGGTACGAGCAGTACTTC CASSTGQRRYEQYF
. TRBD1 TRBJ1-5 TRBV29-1 TGCAGCGTGCTGACAGGGGCCCTTGATCAGCCCCAGCATTTT CSVLTGALDQPQHF
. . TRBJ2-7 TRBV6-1 TGTGCCAGCAGCCCCAGGACCGGGGGACGGAAAGAGCAGTACTTC CASSPRTGGRKEQYF
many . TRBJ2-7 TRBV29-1 TGCAGCGTGCAGGGAGCCTACGAGCAGTACTTC CSVQGAYEQYF
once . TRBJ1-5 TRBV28 TGTGCCGCCGGGGCTCAGCCCCAGCATTTT CAAGAQPQHF
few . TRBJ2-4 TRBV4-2 TGTGCCAGCAGCCAAGATGGAGAACAGAAAAACATTCAGTACTTC CASSQDGEQKNIQYF
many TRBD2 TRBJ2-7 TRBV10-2 TGCGCCAGCAAACTAGCGGGAGGTGGTGTCGAGCAGTACTTC CASKLAGGGVEQYF
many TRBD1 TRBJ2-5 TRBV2 TGTGCCACCGGACAGGGGGTCGCAGAGACCCAGTACTTC CATGQGVAETQYF
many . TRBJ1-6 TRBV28 TGTGCCAGCAGTTCCCTCGACAGCAGGAGTTCACCCCTCCACTTT CASSSLDSRSSPLHF
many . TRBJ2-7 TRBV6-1 TGTGCCAGCAACCAGGGGATGCCCTACGAGCAGTACTTC CASNQGMPYEQYF
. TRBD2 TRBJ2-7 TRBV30 TGTGCCTGGAGCCTTGGACTAGCGAGAACCTACGAGCAGTACTTC CAWSLGLARTYEQYF
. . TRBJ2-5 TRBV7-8 TGTGCCAGCAGCATAACCGAACAACAGGGAGAGACCCAGTACTTC CASSITEQQGETQYF
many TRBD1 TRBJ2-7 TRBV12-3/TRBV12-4 TGTGCCAGCAGGAACAGGGGAGACTACGAGCAGTACTTC CASRNRGDYEQYF
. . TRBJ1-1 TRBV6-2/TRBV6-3 TGTGCCAGCGTAAGACTCGGGACTGAAGCTTTCTTT CASVRLGTEAFF
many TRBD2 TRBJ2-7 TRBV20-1 TGCAGTGCTGGGACTAGCCTCCAACTCAACGAGCAGTACTTC CSAGTSLQLNEQYF
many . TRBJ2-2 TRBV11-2 TGTGCCAGCAGCCCCTACAGGGAGGCGACCGGGGAGCTGCTTTTT CASSPYREATGELLF
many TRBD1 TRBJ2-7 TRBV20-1 TGCAGTGCTAGAGAGACAGGGCCCTACGAGCAGTACTTC CSARETGPYEQYF
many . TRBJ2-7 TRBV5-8 TGTGCCAGCAGCCCAGGACACCCCTACGAGCAGTACTTC CASSPGHPYEQYF
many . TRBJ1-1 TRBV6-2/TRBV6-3 TGTGCCAGCAGTTACAGCCAGAACACTGAAGCTTTCTTT CASSYSQNTEAFF
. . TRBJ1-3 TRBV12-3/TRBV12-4 TGTGCCAGCAGTTTAGCAGGGTACCTCTCTGGAAACACCATATATTTT CASSLAGYLSGNTIYF
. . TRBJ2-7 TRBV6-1 TGTGCCAGCCAGACAGGGGACTATCGGTACTTC CASQTGDYRYF
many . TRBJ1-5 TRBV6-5 TGTGCCAGCGGGGGGGGCAATCAGCCCCAGCATTTT CASGGGNQPQHF
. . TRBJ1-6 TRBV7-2 TGTGCCAGCAGCTTGGAGGGAACCTATAATTCACCCCTCCACTTT CASSLEGTYNSPLHF
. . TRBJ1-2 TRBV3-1 TGTGCCAGCAGCCAAGATTGGGGAGGACCCTATAGCTACGCCTTC CASSQDWGGPYSYAF
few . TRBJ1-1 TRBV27 TGTGCCAGCAACTGGGGTTCGGGTAGGAACACTGAAGCTTTCTTT CASNWGSGRNTEAFF
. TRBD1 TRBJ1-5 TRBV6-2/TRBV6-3 TGTGCCACCCGGGGGACAGAGAATCAGCCCCAGCATTTT CATRGTENQPQHF
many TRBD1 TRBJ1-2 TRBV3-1 TGTGCCAGCAGCCAAGCGCTACAGGGGAACTATGGCTACACCTTC CASSQALQGNYGYTF
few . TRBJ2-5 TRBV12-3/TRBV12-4 TGTGCCAGCAGCCACGAAGCGAGGGACTTAAAAGAGACCCAGTACTTC CASSHEARDLKETQYF
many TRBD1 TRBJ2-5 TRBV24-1 TGTGCCACCAGTGAACCCGGGACAGGGGGGTCGGAGACCCAGTACTTC CATSEPGTGGSETQYF
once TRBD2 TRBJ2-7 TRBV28 TGTGCCAGCAGATATGGACTAGCGGGAGTGTACGAGCAGTACTTC CASRYGLAGVYEQYF
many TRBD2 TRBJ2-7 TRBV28 TGTGCCAGCGTTGGGACTAGCGGCTCCTACGAGCAGTACTTC CASVGTSGSYEQYF
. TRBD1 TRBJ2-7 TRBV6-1 TGTGCCAGCACCGGTGGGACAGGCAGGGAGCAGTACTTC CASTGGTGREQYF
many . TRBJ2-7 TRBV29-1 TGCAGCGTGATCCAGGGAAACTACGAGCAGTACTTC CSVIQGNYEQYF
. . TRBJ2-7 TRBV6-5 TGTGCCAGCGTTACAGGGCCCCCTGAGGAGCAGTACTTC CASVTGPPEEQYF
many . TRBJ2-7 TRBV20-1 TGCAGTGCTCTCCAAGTGAGGTTTTTCTCCTACGAGCAGTACTTC CSALQVRFFSYEQYF
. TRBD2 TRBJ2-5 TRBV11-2 TGTGCCAGCAGCCCTCCTAGCGGGAGGGCCAGGGGAGAGACCCAGTACTTC CASSPPSGRARGETQYF